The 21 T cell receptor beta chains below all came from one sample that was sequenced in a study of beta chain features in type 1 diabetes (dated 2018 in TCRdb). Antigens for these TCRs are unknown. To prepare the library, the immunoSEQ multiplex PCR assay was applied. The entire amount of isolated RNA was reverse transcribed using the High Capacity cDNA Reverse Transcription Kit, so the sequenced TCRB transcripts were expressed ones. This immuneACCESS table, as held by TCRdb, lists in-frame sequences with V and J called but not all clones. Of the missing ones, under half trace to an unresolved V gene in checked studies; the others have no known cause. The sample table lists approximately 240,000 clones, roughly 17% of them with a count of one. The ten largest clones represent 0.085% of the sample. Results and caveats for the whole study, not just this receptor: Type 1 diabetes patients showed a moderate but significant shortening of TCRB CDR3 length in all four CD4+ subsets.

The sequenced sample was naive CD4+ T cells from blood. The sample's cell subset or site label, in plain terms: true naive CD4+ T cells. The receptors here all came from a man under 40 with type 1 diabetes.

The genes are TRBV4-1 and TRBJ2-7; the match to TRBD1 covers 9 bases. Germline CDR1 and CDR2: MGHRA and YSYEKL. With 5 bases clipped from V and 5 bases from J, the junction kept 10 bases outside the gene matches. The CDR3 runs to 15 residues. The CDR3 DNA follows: TGCGCCAGCAGCGCACCCGGGACAGGGTCCCACGAGCAGTACTTC. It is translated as CASSAPGTGSHEQYF.

The CDR3 here is CASSYAYNEQFF. The CDR3 coding sequence is TGTGCCAGCAGTTACGCCTACAATGAGCAGTTCTTC. The J gene is TRBJ2-1, the V gene TRBV28; D call uncertain. Germline values: CDR1 MDHEN, CDR2 SYDVKM. The CDR3 runs to 12 residues. V gave up 4 bases and J gave up 2 bases, with 3 bases separating them.

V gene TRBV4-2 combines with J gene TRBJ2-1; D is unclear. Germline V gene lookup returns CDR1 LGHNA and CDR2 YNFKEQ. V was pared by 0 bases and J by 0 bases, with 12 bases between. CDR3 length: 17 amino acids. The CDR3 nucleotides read TGTGCCAGCAGCCAAGAAGATCCGGCAGCCTCCTACAATGAGCAGTTCTTC. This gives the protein CASSQEDPAASYNEQFF.

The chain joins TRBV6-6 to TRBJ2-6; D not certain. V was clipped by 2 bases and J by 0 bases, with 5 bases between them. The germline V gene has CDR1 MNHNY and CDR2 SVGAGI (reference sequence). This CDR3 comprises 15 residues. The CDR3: CASSYDISGANVLTF. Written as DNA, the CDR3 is TGTGCCAGCAGTTACGATATCTCTGGGGCCAACGTCCTGACTTTC.

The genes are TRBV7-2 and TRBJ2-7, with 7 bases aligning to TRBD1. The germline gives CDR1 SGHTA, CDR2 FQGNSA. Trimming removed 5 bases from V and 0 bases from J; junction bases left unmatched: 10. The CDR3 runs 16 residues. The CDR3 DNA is TGTGCCAGCAGCCCTCCCGGGACAGTAAGCTCCTACGAGCAGTACTTC. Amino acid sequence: CASSPPGTVSSYEQYF.

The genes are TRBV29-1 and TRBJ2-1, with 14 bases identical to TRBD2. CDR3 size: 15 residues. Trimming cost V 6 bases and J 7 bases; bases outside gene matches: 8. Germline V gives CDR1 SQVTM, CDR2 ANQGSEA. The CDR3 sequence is CSVDSGTSGRNEQFF. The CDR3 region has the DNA TGCAGCGTCGACTCCGGGACTAGCGGGAGAAATGAGCAGTTCTTC.

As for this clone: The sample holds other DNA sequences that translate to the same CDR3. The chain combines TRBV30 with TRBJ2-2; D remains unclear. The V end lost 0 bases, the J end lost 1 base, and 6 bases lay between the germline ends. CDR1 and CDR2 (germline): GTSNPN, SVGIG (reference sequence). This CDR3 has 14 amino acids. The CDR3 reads CAWSVRLNTGELFF. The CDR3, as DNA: TGTGCCTGGAGTGTACGGCTGAACACCGGGGAGCTGTTTTTT. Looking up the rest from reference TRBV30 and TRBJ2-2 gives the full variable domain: SQTIHQWPATLVQPVGSPLSLECTVEGTSNPNLYWYRQAAGRGLQLLFYSVGIGQISSEVPQNLSASRPQDRQFILSSKKLLLSDSGFYLCAWSVRLNTGELFFGEGSRLTVL.

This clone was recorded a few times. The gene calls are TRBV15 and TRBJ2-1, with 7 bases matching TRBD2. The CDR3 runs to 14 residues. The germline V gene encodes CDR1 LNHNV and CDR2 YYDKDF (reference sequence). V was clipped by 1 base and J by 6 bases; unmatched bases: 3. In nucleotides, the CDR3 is TGTGCCACCAGCAGAGGGGGAGGGTTCAATGAGCAGTTCTTC. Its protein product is CATSRGGGFNEQFF.

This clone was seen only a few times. The CDR3 coding sequence is TGTGCCAGCAGTTTTCCGGGACAGGTTTTTACGCTACAGTACTTC. Protein product: CASSFPGQVFTLQYF. The chain employs TRBV28 and TRBJ2-7; 8 bases line up with TRBD1. The CDR3 has 15 residues. Trimming cost V 3 bases and J 10 bases; bases outside gene matches: 14. Germline V gene sequence: CDR1 MDHEN, CDR2 SYDVKM.

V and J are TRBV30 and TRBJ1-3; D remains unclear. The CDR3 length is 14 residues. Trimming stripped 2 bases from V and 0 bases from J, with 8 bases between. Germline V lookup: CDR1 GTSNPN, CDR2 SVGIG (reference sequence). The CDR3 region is CAWSQSPSGNTIYF. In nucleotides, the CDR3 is TGTGCCTGGAGTCAATCCCCCTCTGGAAACACCATATATTTT.

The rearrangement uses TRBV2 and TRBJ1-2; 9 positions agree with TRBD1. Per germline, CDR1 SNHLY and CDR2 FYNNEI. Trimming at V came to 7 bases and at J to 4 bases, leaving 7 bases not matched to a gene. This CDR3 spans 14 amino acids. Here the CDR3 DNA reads TGTGCCAGCATTTTGACAGGGGGTGTCTATGGCTACACCTTC. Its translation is CASILTGGVYGYTF.

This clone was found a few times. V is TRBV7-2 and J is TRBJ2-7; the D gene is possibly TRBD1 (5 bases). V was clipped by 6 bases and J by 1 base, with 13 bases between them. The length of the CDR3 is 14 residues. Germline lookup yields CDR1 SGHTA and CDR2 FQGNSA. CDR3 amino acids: CASSLRTTSYEQYF. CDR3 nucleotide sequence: TGTGCCAGCAGTCTCAGGACAACTTCCTACGAGCAGTACTTC.

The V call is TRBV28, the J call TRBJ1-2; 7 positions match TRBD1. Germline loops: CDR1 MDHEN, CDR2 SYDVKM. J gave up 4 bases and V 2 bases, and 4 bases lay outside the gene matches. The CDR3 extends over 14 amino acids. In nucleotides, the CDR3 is TGTGCCAGCAGTTTAAACAGGGGTGCCTATGGCTACACCTTC. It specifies CASSLNRGAYGYTF.

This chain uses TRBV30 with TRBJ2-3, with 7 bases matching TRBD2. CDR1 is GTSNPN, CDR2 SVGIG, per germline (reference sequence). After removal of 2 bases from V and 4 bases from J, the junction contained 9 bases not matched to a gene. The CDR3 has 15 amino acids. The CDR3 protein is CAWSRGSGTPDTQYF. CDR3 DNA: TGTGCCTGGAGTCGGGGGAGCGGGACCCCAGATACGCAGTATTTT.

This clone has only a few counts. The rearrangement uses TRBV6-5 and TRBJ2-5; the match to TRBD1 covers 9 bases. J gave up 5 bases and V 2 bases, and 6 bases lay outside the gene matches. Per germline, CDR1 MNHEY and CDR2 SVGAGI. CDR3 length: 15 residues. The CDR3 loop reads CASSYPGTGKETQYF. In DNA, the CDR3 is TGTGCCAGCAGTTACCCCGGGACAGGGAAGGAGACCCAGTACTTC.

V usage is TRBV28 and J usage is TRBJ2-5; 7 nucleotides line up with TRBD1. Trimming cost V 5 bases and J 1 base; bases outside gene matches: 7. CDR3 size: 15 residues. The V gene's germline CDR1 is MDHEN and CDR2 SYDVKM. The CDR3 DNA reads TGTGCCAGCAGTCCCGGGACAGCGATCCAAGAGACCCAGTACTTC. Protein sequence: CASSPGTAIQETQYF.

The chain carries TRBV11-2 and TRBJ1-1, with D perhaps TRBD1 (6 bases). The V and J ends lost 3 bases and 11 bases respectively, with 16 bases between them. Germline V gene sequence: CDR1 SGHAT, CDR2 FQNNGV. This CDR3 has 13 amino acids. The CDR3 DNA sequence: TGTGCCAGCAGCTTCCAGGGGAAGGGAACGGCTTTCTTT. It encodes CASSFQGKGTAFF.

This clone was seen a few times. In DNA, the CDR3 is TGTGCCAGCACCGGCGGGAGGGGCGTCACTGAAGCTTTCTTT. Translation: CASTGGRGVTEAFF. This chain connects TRBV7-8 to TRBJ1-1; TRBD1 is a possible D gene (5 bases). Trimming left V 7 bases short and J 4 bases short, with 16 bases between. Germline loops: CDR1 SGHVS, CDR2 FQNEAQ. The CDR3 length is 14 residues. Full variable domain (missing parts from reference TRBV7-8 and TRBJ1-1): GAGVSQSPRYKVAKRGQDVALRCDPISGHVSLFWYQQALGQGPEFLTYFQNEAQLDKSGLPSDRFFAERPEGSVSTLKIQRTQQEDSAVYLCASTGGRGVTEAFFGQGTRLTVV.

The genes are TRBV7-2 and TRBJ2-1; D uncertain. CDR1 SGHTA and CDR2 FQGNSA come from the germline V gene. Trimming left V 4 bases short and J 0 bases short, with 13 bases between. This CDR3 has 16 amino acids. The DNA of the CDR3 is TGTGCCAGCAGCTGGGTTCTGCGCCGCTCCTACAATGAGCAGTTCTTC. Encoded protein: CASSWVLRRSYNEQFF.

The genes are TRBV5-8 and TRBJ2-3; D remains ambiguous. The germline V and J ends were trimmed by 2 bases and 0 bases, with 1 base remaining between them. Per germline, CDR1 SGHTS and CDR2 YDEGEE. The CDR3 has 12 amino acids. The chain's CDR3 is CASSFSTDTQYF. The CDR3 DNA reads TGTGCCAGCAGCTTTAGCACAGATACGCAGTATTTT.

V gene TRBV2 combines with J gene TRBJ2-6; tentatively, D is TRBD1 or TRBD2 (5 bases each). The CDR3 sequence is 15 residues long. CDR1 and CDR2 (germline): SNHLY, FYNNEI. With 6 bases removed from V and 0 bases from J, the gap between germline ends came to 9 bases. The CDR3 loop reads CASSGAISGANVLTF. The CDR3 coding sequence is TGTGCCAGCAGCGGGGCCATCTCTGGGGCCAACGTCCTGACTTTC.